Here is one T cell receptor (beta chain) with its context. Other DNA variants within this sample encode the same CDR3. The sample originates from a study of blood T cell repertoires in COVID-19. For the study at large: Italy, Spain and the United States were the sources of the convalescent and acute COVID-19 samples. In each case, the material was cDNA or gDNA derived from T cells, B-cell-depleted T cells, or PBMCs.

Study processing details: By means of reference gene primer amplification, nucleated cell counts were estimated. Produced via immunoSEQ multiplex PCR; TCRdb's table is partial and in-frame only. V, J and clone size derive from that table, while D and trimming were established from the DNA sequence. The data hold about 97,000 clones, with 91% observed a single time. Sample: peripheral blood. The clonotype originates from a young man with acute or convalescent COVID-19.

This CDR3 is CASSFRRGSNQPQHF. The CDR3 DNA is TGTGCCAGCAGTTTCAGGCGTGGTAGCAATCAGCCCCAGCATTTT. J is TRBJ1-5 and V is TRBV27; no clear D gene. The germline CDR1 and CDR2 sequences are MNHEY and SMNVEV (reference sequence). The germline V and J ends were trimmed by 3 bases and 0 bases, with 9 bases remaining between them. This CDR3 is built from 15 residues.